Listed below are T cell receptor beta chains from one sample, sequenced in a study of regulatory T cells in long-lasting Graves disease. A single record per CDR3 protein comes from TCRdb applying MiXCR to the multiplex PCR reads. The sample includes 400,000 to 500,000 distinct CDR3 sequences, around 21% of them seen just once. Sample: peripheral blood mononuclear cells (PBMCs), taken when the disease was refractory, from a patient treated with antithyroid drugs. The source of these receptors is a female donor with Graves disease. Both conserved end residues are part of each CDR3. Fields, in order: clone size, V gene, J gene, D gene, CDR3 DNA, CDR3 protein. A D gene is named only where the DNA matches it firmly. Some rows mark clone size as missing; the rest say once, few, many or name a class of expanded clone.

clone size: .; V gene: TRBV12-3/TRBV12-4; J gene: TRBJ2-3; D gene: TRBD2; CDR3 DNA: TGTGCCAGCAGTCCCCTAGCGGGAGGTGTGGCAGATACGCAGTATTTT; CDR3 protein: CASSPLAGGVADTQYF
clone size: .; V gene: TRBV7-3; J gene: TRBJ1-2; D gene: .; CDR3 DNA: TGTGCCAGCAGCCCTAGGGCAGGGGTCTATGGCTACACCTTC; CDR3 protein: CASSPRAGVYGYTF
clone size: many; V gene: TRBV5-6; J gene: TRBJ1-1; D gene: .; CDR3 DNA: TGTGCCAGCAGCTTGGGGGAATCTGAAGCTTTCTTT; CDR3 protein: CASSLGESEAFF
clone size: many; V gene: TRBV6-1; J gene: TRBJ1-6; D gene: .; CDR3 DNA: TGTGCCAGCGGTGACAATTCTCATAATTCACCCCTCCACTTT; CDR3 protein: CASGDNSHNSPLHF
clone size: .; V gene: TRBV20-1; J gene: TRBJ2-7; D gene: .; CDR3 DNA: TGCAGTGCTAGGTTTAGGCTAGGGGAGCAGTACTTC; CDR3 protein: CSARFRLGEQYF
clone size: .; V gene: TRBV5-1; J gene: TRBJ2-7; D gene: TRBD1; CDR3 DNA: TGCGCCAGCAGCAAGGGACAGGGGGCAAACGAGCAGTACTTC; CDR3 protein: CASSKGQGANEQYF
clone size: many; V gene: TRBV6-2/TRBV6-3; J gene: TRBJ1-4; D gene: .; CDR3 DNA: TGTGCCAGCAGTGAACAGAATGAAAAACTGTTTTTT; CDR3 protein: CASSEQNEKLFF
clone size: many; V gene: TRBV29-1; J gene: TRBJ1-5; D gene: .; CDR3 DNA: TGCAGCGTCAAGGACCTTAAAGTTATGCAGCCCCAGCATTTT; CDR3 protein: CSVKDLKVMQPQHF
clone size: .; V gene: TRBV5-6; J gene: TRBJ2-5; D gene: .; CDR3 DNA: TGTGCCAGCACCCCTTTGGTTCAGTACCAAGAGACCCAGTACTTC; CDR3 protein: CASTPLVQYQETQYF
clone size: .; V gene: TRBV29-1; J gene: TRBJ2-1; D gene: .; CDR3 DNA: TGCAGCGTTGGGGCCCCCCGGGATGAGCAGTTCTTC; CDR3 protein: CSVGAPRDEQFF
clone size: many; V gene: TRBV2; J gene: TRBJ2-7; D gene: .; CDR3 DNA: TGTGCCAGCAGTGGATTCAGGGGCTCCTCGGGGGAGCAGTACTTC; CDR3 protein: CASSGFRGSSGEQYF
clone size: .; V gene: TRBV12-3/TRBV12-4; J gene: TRBJ2-1; D gene: TRBD2; CDR3 DNA: TGTGCCACTACTTGGCCTAGCGGGATCTTGGATGAGCAGTTCTTC; CDR3 protein: CATTWPSGILDEQFF
clone size: many; V gene: TRBV28; J gene: TRBJ1-5; D gene: .; CDR3 DNA: TGTGCCAGCAGCCTGGACAGCAATCAGCCCCAGCATTTT; CDR3 protein: CASSLDSNQPQHF
clone size: .; V gene: TRBV7-3; J gene: TRBJ2-2; D gene: TRBD1; CDR3 DNA: TGTGCCAGCAGTTGGAAGGGGACAGGGGGATCCGGGGAGCTGTTTTTT; CDR3 protein: CASSWKGTGGSGELFF
clone size: .; V gene: TRBV11-2; J gene: TRBJ2-1; D gene: TRBD2; CDR3 DNA: TGTGCCAGCAGCTCCCCTAGCGGGCGTTCCTACAATGAGCAGTTCTTC; CDR3 protein: CASSSPSGRSYNEQFF
clone size: many; V gene: TRBV7-8; J gene: TRBJ2-5; D gene: .; CDR3 DNA: TGTGCCAGCAGCCCAGGACGGATCCCTGGGACCCAGTACTTC; CDR3 protein: CASSPGRIPGTQYF
clone size: many; V gene: TRBV3-1; J gene: TRBJ2-5; D gene: .; CDR3 DNA: TGTGCCAGCAGCCAAGATCTGGACAGGTACTTC; CDR3 protein: CASSQDLDRYF
clone size: .; V gene: TRBV9; J gene: TRBJ2-6; D gene: .; CDR3 DNA: TGTGCCAGCAGCTTCGGACCGCCCAACTCTGGGGCCAACGTCCTGACTTTC; CDR3 protein: CASSFGPPNSGANVLTF
clone size: many; V gene: TRBV6-2/TRBV6-3; J gene: TRBJ1-1; D gene: .; CDR3 DNA: TGTGCCAGCAGTTACGGGCTTCAGGGCCGGGCTTTCTTT; CDR3 protein: CASSYGLQGRAFF
clone size: .; V gene: TRBV5-6; J gene: TRBJ1-2; D gene: .; CDR3 DNA: TGTGCCAGCAGCTTGATGGCAGGTCGGCCTACAACCTTC; CDR3 protein: CASSLMAGRPTTF
clone size: .; V gene: TRBV5-6; J gene: TRBJ2-1; D gene: TRBD2; CDR3 DNA: TGTGCCAGCAGCTTGCCCCGACTAGCGGGAGACGATGAGCAGTTCTTC; CDR3 protein: CASSLPRLAGDDEQFF
clone size: .; V gene: TRBV29-1; J gene: TRBJ2-5; D gene: .; CDR3 DNA: TGCAGCGTTGTACAGGGGGGGAGAGAGACCCAGTACTTC; CDR3 protein: CSVVQGGRETQYF
clone size: .; V gene: TRBV7-9; J gene: TRBJ1-1; D gene: .; CDR3 DNA: TGTGCCAGCAGCCCTTGGCGACATTGGACAGCGAACACTGAAGCTTTCTTT; CDR3 protein: CASSPWRHWTANTEAFF
clone size: many; V gene: TRBV6-1; J gene: TRBJ1-2; D gene: .; CDR3 DNA: TGTGCCAGCAGTAGCGGGGGCGTTTGGATCTATGGCTACACCTTC; CDR3 protein: CASSSGGVWIYGYTF
clone size: few; V gene: TRBV6-1; J gene: TRBJ1-5; D gene: .; CDR3 DNA: TGTGCCAGCGACGACCGTTATAGCAATCAGCCCCAGCATTTT; CDR3 protein: CASDDRYSNQPQHF
clone size: .; V gene: TRBV6-2/TRBV6-3; J gene: TRBJ1-1; D gene: .; CDR3 DNA: TGTGCCAGCAGTCCGGACCCCTACACTGAAGCTTTCTTT; CDR3 protein: CASSPDPYTEAFF
clone size: few; V gene: TRBV4-1; J gene: TRBJ1-1; D gene: .; CDR3 DNA: TGCGCCAGCAGCCAAGATCAGTTTAACACTGAAGCTTTCTTT; CDR3 protein: CASSQDQFNTEAFF
clone size: .; V gene: TRBV5-4; J gene: TRBJ2-7; D gene: .; CDR3 DNA: TGTGCCAGCAGCGGCGCGATATCCTACGAGCAGTACTTC; CDR3 protein: CASSGAISYEQYF
clone size: many; V gene: TRBV2; J gene: TRBJ1-2; D gene: .; CDR3 DNA: TGTGCCAGCAGTGAGCAAGGCCTCCAAAAGGGCTACACCTTC; CDR3 protein: CASSEQGLQKGYTF
clone size: .; V gene: TRBV6-2/TRBV6-3; J gene: TRBJ2-4; D gene: .; CDR3 DNA: TGTGCCAGCAGTTGGATAGGACATCTAAACATTCAGTACTTC; CDR3 protein: CASSWIGHLNIQYF
clone size: .; V gene: TRBV29-1; J gene: TRBJ2-2; D gene: TRBD2; CDR3 DNA: TGCAGCGTTGATGGGATTAGCGGGTCCGCCGGGGTCGGGGAGCTGTTTTTT; CDR3 protein: CSVDGISGSAGVGELFF
clone size: few; V gene: TRBV6-9; J gene: TRBJ1-5; D gene: .; CDR3 DNA: TGTGCCAGCAGTTACGGGGGTTCTAGCAGTCAGCCCCAGCATTTT; CDR3 protein: CASSYGGSSSQPQHF
clone size: many; V gene: TRBV29-1; J gene: TRBJ1-1; D gene: .; CDR3 DNA: TGCAGCGTTGAGGATAGAGTGAACACTGAAGCTTTCTTT; CDR3 protein: CSVEDRVNTEAFF
clone size: .; V gene: TRBV9; J gene: TRBJ2-2; D gene: .; CDR3 DNA: TGTGCCAGCAGCGTAGCCTTCGGACTACCGTCCGGGGAGCTGTTTTTT; CDR3 protein: CASSVAFGLPSGELFF
clone size: few; V gene: TRBV20-1; J gene: TRBJ1-6; D gene: .; CDR3 DNA: TGCAGTGCTAGAGAGCAGTCCGTTCTTCGTTCACCCCTCCACTTT; CDR3 protein: CSAREQSVLRSPLHF
clone size: .; V gene: TRBV4-3; J gene: TRBJ1-4; D gene: .; CDR3 DNA: TGCGCCAGCAGCCAAGACGCCCTGAGGAACGAAAAACTGTTTTTT; CDR3 protein: CASSQDALRNEKLFF
clone size: .; V gene: TRBV6-1; J gene: TRBJ2-3; D gene: TRBD1; CDR3 DNA: TGTGCCAGCAGCTTAACAGGGGGCTCCACAGATACGCAGTATTTT; CDR3 protein: CASSLTGGSTDTQYF
clone size: many; V gene: TRBV25-1; J gene: TRBJ2-7; D gene: .; CDR3 DNA: TGTGCCAGCAGATCAGACAGGTTCTACGAGCAGTACTTC; CDR3 protein: CASRSDRFYEQYF
clone size: many; V gene: TRBV27; J gene: TRBJ1-4; D gene: .; CDR3 DNA: TGTGCCAGCAGAATTATGTCCGGGGCCCCGAATGAAAAACTGTTTTTT; CDR3 protein: CASRIMSGAPNEKLFF
clone size: many; V gene: TRBV10-2; J gene: TRBJ1-1; D gene: .; CDR3 DNA: TGCGCCAGCACCCTAAGGGGGAACACTGAAGCTTTCTTT; CDR3 protein: CASTLRGNTEAFF
clone size: .; V gene: TRBV10-3; J gene: TRBJ2-2; D gene: TRBD1; CDR3 DNA: TGTGCCATCGGGACAGTTAACACCGGGGAGCTGTTTTTT; CDR3 protein: CAIGTVNTGELFF
clone size: .; V gene: TRBV12-3/TRBV12-4; J gene: TRBJ1-1; D gene: TRBD1; CDR3 DNA: TGTGCCAGCAGCCCGGGACAGGGACTGTCGGGTGAAGCTTTCTTT; CDR3 protein: CASSPGQGLSGEAFF
clone size: .; V gene: TRBV6-1; J gene: TRBJ2-2; D gene: .; CDR3 DNA: TGTGCCAGCAGTGACAGGGGGGCCGGGGAGCTGTTTTTT; CDR3 protein: CASSDRGAGELFF
clone size: .; V gene: TRBV5-1; J gene: TRBJ2-7; D gene: .; CDR3 DNA: TGCGCCAGCCGTTCCCACTACGAGCAGTACTTC; CDR3 protein: CASRSHYEQYF
clone size: .; V gene: TRBV10-3; J gene: TRBJ2-2; D gene: .; CDR3 DNA: TGTGCCATCAGTGAGTCCGCTGGCGGGGAGCTGTTTTTT; CDR3 protein: CAISESAGGELFF
clone size: many; V gene: TRBV2; J gene: TRBJ2-6; D gene: .; CDR3 DNA: TGTGCCAGCAGCGAACGACAGACCCGAGCCTCTGGGGCCAACGTCCTGACTTTC; CDR3 protein: CASSERQTRASGANVLTF
clone size: many; V gene: TRBV7-2; J gene: TRBJ2-5; D gene: TRBD1; CDR3 DNA: TGTGCCAGCACCACCACGACAGGGGTGGAGACCCAGTACTTC; CDR3 protein: CASTTTTGVETQYF
clone size: many; V gene: TRBV28; J gene: TRBJ2-2; D gene: .; CDR3 DNA: TGTGCCAGCAGGGGACGGCAGAACACCGGGGAGCTGTTTTTT; CDR3 protein: CASRGRQNTGELFF
clone size: many; V gene: TRBV6-1; J gene: TRBJ2-5; D gene: TRBD2; CDR3 DNA: TGTGCCAGCAGAACAACTAGCGGAGGGGGGGAGACCCAGTACTTC; CDR3 protein: CASRTTSGGGETQYF
clone size: few; V gene: TRBV10-3; J gene: TRBJ1-5; D gene: .; CDR3 DNA: TGTGCCACCGGACAAGATAGCAATCAGCCCCAGCATTTT; CDR3 protein: CATGQDSNQPQHF
clone size: .; V gene: TRBV18; J gene: TRBJ1-1; D gene: .; CDR3 DNA: TGTGCCAGCTCACCGGCCGACAGGCAAGTGAACACTGAAGCTTTCTTT; CDR3 protein: CASSPADRQVNTEAFF
clone size: .; V gene: TRBV5-6; J gene: TRBJ2-7; D gene: .; CDR3 DNA: TGTGCCAGCAGCTTGCCCCATGCGCCCTACGAGCAGTACTTC; CDR3 protein: CASSLPHAPYEQYF